The TCR beta chain under discussion was sequenced for a study of cytomegalovirus exposure and HLA in healthy donors. V was pared by 3 bases and J by 0 bases, with 8 bases of the junction left unmatched. Looked up from germline, CDR1 is MNHNS and CDR2 is SASEGT. The CDR3 runs to 17 residues. The PCR contained 60 Vbeta and 13 Jbeta primers. Here immunoSEQ multiplex PCR was the method, and the copy in TCRdb shows in-frame clones only, minus some. The table includes over 95,000 clones, 70% to 80% detected once. Study-level findings and limits: Earlier analysis looked at TCR beta V segments, and most were productive about 87% or about 30% of the time. According to the study, 150 to 200 TCR beta chains were cytomegalovirus-associated.

In this sample, this clone turned up once. What it recognizes is unknown. Specimen: PBMCs. The sequence was obtained from a human donor in good health. The V gene is TRBV6-1, the J gene TRBJ2-3; 8 positions match TRBD2. Here the CDR3 reads CASSESVLAGSTDTQYF. As DNA, the CDR3 is TGTGCCAGCAGTGAGTCCGTTCTAGCGGGTAGCACAGATACGCAGTATTTT.